This T cell receptor (beta chain) derives from a study of somatic mutations in cytotoxic T cells in rheumatoid arthritis. Data came from immunoSEQ multiplex PCR; TCRdb stores just in-frame clones and leaves some out. This sample carries about 16,000 clones, 79% of them seen once, and the ten largest clones take around 22%. The germline CDR1 and CDR2 sequences are SGHKS and YYEKEE (reference sequence). This CDR3 is built from 10 residues. The V end lost 7 bases, the J end lost 4 bases, and 5 bases lay between the germline ends. What was sequenced was CD8+ T cells sorted from blood. The receptor comes from an adult with rheumatoid arthritis. The gene calls are TRBV5-5 and TRBJ1-1; no clear D. CDR3 nucleotides: TGTGCCAGCTGGGGCACTGAAGCTTTCTTT. It codes for CASWGTEAFF.